This is a list of T cell receptor beta chains from one sample in a study of regulatory dendritic cells for organ transplantation. Sequencing used immunoSEQ multiplex PCR; TCRdb keeps in-frame clones, though not all of them. The sample carries tens of thousands of clones, approximately 82% recorded once. The sequencing input was naive CD4+ T cells from blood. These receptors all stem from a human donor in good health. CDR3s include the opening cysteine and the closing phenylalanine or tryptophan. A D gene is named only where the DNA matches it firmly. Not every row has a clone size; where given, it reads once, few, many or a size class.

V gene,D gene,clone size,J gene,CDR3 length,CDR3 protein,CDR3 DNA
TRBV5-3,NA,once,TRBJ2-1,12,CARSPGRSEQFF,TGTGCCAGAAGCCCTGGTAGGAGTGAGCAGTTCTTC
TRBV18,NA,NA,TRBJ2-1,15,CASSPALPTTNEQFF,TGTGCCAGCTCACCAGCACTCCCAACCACCAATGAGCAGTTCTTC
TRBV5-4,NA,NA,TRBJ1-2,13,CASSLDSYYGYTF,TGTGCCAGCAGCTTAGACAGCTACTATGGCTACACCTTC
TRBV7-2,TRBD2,NA,TRBJ2-1,17,CASSSTSGGAFPNEQFF,TGTGCCAGCAGCTCTACTAGCGGGGGGGCCTTTCCCAATGAGCAGTTCTTC
TRBV5-1,NA,NA,TRBJ1-1,14,CASSLADRFTEAFF,TGCGCCAGCAGCTTGGCCGACAGATTCACTGAAGCTTTCTTT
TRBV7-2,TRBD1,NA,TRBJ1-2,15,CASSLWTGGHYGYTF,TGTGCCAGCAGCTTATGGACAGGGGGCCACTATGGCTACACCTTC
TRBV4-1,NA,few,TRBJ2-2,15,CASSLERSQTGELFF,TGCGCCAGCAGCCTAGAGAGGAGTCAGACCGGGGAGCTGTTTTTT
TRBV5-4,TRBD2,NA,TRBJ2-1,13,CASSLAGGNEQFF,TGTGCCAGCAGCTTGGCCGGGGGGAATGAGCAGTTCTTC
TRBV6-1,TRBD1,NA,TRBJ1-3,14,CASSVTGGGNTIYF,TGTGCCAGCAGTGTGACAGGGGGGGGAAACACCATATATTTT
TRBV5-1,NA,NA,TRBJ2-5,15,CASSRLGQEQETQYF,TGCGCCAGCAGCCGACTTGGACAAGAACAAGAGACCCAGTACTTC
TRBV27,NA,NA,TRBJ1-2,16,CASSLLGDRNSYGYTF,TGTGCCAGCAGTTTATTGGGCGACAGGAACTCCTATGGCTACACCTTC
TRBV29-1,NA,NA,TRBJ1-2,11,CSVEGYYGYTF,TGCAGCGTCGAGGGCTACTATGGCTACACCTTC
TRBV5-6,TRBD1,NA,TRBJ1-1,16,CANSFTGGGRRTEAFF,TGTGCCAACAGCTTTACAGGGGGCGGTCGGAGGACTGAAGCTTTCTTT
TRBV16,NA,few,TRBJ1-1,13,CASSRQENTEAFF,TGTGCCAGCAGCCGACAGGAGAACACTGAAGCTTTCTTT
TRBV7-8,NA,NA,TRBJ2-5,13,CASSYRPKETQYF,TGTGCCAGCAGCTACAGACCGAAAGAGACCCAGTACTTC
TRBV7-3,TRBD2,NA,TRBJ2-2,16,CASSLFSGGTTGELFF,TGTGCCAGCAGCTTATTTAGCGGGGGGACCACCGGGGAGCTGTTTTTT
TRBV4-1,NA,NA,TRBJ1-1,14,CASSQDRGSTEAFF,TGCGCCAGCAGCCAAGATAGGGGATCGACTGAAGCTTTCTTT
TRBV7-9,TRBD2,NA,TRBJ2-7,14,CASSLGTSFDEQYF,TGTGCCAGCAGCCTAGGGACTAGCTTCGACGAGCAGTACTTC
TRBV5-1,TRBD1,NA,TRBJ2-7,16,CASSPFSGTAAYEQYF,TGCGCCAGCAGCCCATTCTCCGGGACAGCAGCCTACGAGCAGTACTTC
TRBV9,TRBD1,NA,TRBJ1-6,17,CASSVAPSGTANSPLHF,TGTGCCAGCAGCGTAGCCCCCTCCGGGACAGCTAATTCACCCCTCCACTTT
TRBV5-4,NA,NA,TRBJ1-2,14,CASSNDRGTYGYTF,TGTGCCAGCAGCAACGACCGGGGGACCTATGGCTACACCTTC
TRBV5-4,NA,few,TRBJ2-3,15,CASSSVTGSPDTQYF,TGTGCCAGCAGCTCCGTAACAGGGTCCCCAGATACGCAGTATTTT
TRBV6-5,NA,NA,TRBJ2-5,14,CASSYGGNQETQYF,TGTGCCAGCAGTTACGGCGGGAACCAAGAGACCCAGTACTTC
TRBV4-1,NA,NA,TRBJ1-5,14,CASSQDHRSQPQHF,TGCGCCAGCAGCCAAGATCATCGGAGTCAGCCCCAGCATTTT
TRBV23-1,NA,NA,TRBJ2-7,15,CASSQSGLDMVEQYF,TGCGCCAGTAGTCAATCTGGTCTAGATATGGTCGAGCAGTACTTC
TRBV6-6,TRBD1,few,TRBJ1-4,16,CASRLRQGDLNEKLFF,TGTGCCAGCAGACTCAGACAGGGCGACTTAAATGAAAAACTGTTTTTT
TRBV5-1,NA,NA,TRBJ2-5,14,CASSLTESRETQYF,TGCGCCAGCAGCTTGACAGAGTCAAGAGAGACCCAGTACTTC
TRBV2,TRBD1,NA,TRBJ1-6,14,CASRFGRGLSPLHF,TGTGCCAGCAGGTTCGGAAGGGGGCTTTCACCCCTCCACTTT
TRBV9,NA,NA,TRBJ1-6,14,CASSVDQRSSPLHF,TGTGCCAGCAGCGTAGATCAACGGAGTTCACCCCTCCACTTT
TRBV18,NA,NA,TRBJ1-3,15,CASSRSQGGGNTIYF,TGTGCCAGCTCACGATCTCAGGGAGGTGGAAACACCATATATTTT
TRBV6-5,NA,NA,TRBJ2-6,16,CASSYSTASGANVLTF,TGTGCCAGCAGTTACTCGACAGCCTCTGGGGCCAACGTCCTGACTTTC
TRBV5-5,NA,once,TRBJ1-2,12,CASSLPGPGYTF,TGTGCCAGCAGCTTGCCAGGCCCGGGCTACACCTTC
TRBV7-8,NA,NA,TRBJ1-2,14,CASSISGGDDGYTF,TGTGCCAGCAGTATTAGTGGAGGGGACGATGGCTACACCTTC
TRBV7-9,TRBD1,NA,TRBJ1-1,16,CASSRDDRGRGTEAFF,TGTGCCAGCAGCCGAGACGACAGGGGGCGCGGGACTGAAGCTTTCTTT
TRBV7-8,NA,NA,TRBJ2-7,14,CASSTTALRNEQYF,TGTGCCAGCAGCACGACTGCCTTACGGAACGAGCAGTACTTC
TRBV5-3,TRBD1,NA,TRBJ1-6,16,CARSKKIRTGNSPLHF,TGTGCCAGAAGCAAAAAGATCAGGACAGGGAATTCACCCCTCCACTTT
TRBV2,TRBD1,few,TRBJ1-2,15,CASSEGTGGTYGYTF,TGTGCCAGCAGTGAAGGGACAGGGGGGACCTATGGCTACACCTTC
TRBV5-1,NA,NA,TRBJ2-1,13,CASSSGLLGEQFF,TGCGCCAGCAGCTCAGGCCTACTCGGTGAGCAGTTCTTC
TRBV7-3,NA,NA,TRBJ2-3,14,CASSLGTSPDTQYF,TGTGCCAGCAGCTTAGGGACTTCGCCCGATACGCAGTATTTT
TRBV4-3,TRBD1,NA,TRBJ2-6,16,CASSRTGAAGANVLTF,TGCGCCAGCAGCCGGACAGGGGCTGCTGGGGCCAACGTCCTGACTTTC
TRBV5-4,TRBD1,NA,TRBJ1-1,13,CASSAGQGGGAFF,TGTGCCAGCAGCGCGGGACAGGGGGGGGGAGCTTTCTTT
TRBV27,NA,NA,TRBJ1-6,13,CASRLGLNSPLHF,TGTGCCAGCAGATTAGGACTAAATTCACCCCTCCACTTT
TRBV18,NA,NA,TRBJ2-1,14,CASSDSYSYNEQFF,TGTGCCAGCTCAGACTCCTACTCCTACAATGAGCAGTTCTTC
TRBV2,NA,NA,TRBJ1-1,12,CASSQSGTEAFF,TGTGCCAGCAGTCAATCCGGCACTGAAGCTTTCTTT
TRBV19,NA,NA,TRBJ2-7,15,CASSSLDGVSYEQYF,TGTGCCAGTAGTTCCCTGGACGGGGTGTCCTACGAGCAGTACTTC
TRBV29-1,TRBD1,NA,TRBJ2-7,12,CSVDDRAEEQYF,TGCAGCGTCGACGACAGGGCGGAGGAGCAGTACTTC
TRBV5-1,NA,NA,TRBJ1-2,15,CASSLRIDSPYGYTF,TGCGCCAGCAGCTTGAGAATCGACAGTCCCTATGGCTACACCTTC
TRBV2,TRBD2,NA,TRBJ2-5,15,CASSGLAGSGETQYF,TGTGCCAGCAGCGGACTAGCGGGGTCCGGGGAGACCCAGTACTTC
TRBV23-1,TRBD1,NA,TRBJ2-7,16,CASSQQGQWSSYEQYF,TGCGCCAGCAGTCAACAGGGACAGTGGAGCTCCTACGAGCAGTACTTC
TRBV7-2,TRBD2,NA,TRBJ2-1,15,CASSFSGGAGYEQFF,TGTGCCAGCAGCTTTAGCGGGGGGGCCGGCTATGAGCAGTTCTTC
TRBV28,TRBD1,NA,TRBJ1-2,14,CASTPGTGVYGYTF,TGTGCCAGCACTCCAGGGACAGGGGTGTATGGCTACACCTTC
TRBV19,TRBD1,NA,TRBJ1-5,15,CASAQGAESNQPQHF,TGTGCCAGTGCACAGGGGGCAGAGAGCAATCAGCCCCAGCATTTT